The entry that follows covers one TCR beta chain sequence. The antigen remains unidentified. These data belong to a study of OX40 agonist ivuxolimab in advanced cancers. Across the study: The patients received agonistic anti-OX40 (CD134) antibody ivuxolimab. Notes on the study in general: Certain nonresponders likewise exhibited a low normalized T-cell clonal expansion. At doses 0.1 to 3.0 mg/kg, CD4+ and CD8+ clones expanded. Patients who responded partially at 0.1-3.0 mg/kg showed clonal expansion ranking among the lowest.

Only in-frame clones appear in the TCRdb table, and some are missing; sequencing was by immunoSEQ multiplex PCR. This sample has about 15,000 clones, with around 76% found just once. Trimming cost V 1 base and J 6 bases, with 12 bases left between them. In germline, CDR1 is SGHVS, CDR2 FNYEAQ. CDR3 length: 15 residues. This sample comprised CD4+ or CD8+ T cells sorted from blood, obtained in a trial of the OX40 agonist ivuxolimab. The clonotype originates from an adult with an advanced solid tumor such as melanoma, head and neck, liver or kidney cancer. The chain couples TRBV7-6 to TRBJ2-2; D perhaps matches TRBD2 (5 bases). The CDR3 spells CASSLGGPTAGELFF. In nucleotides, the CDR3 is TGTGCCAGCAGCTTAGGAGGGCCTACCGCCGGGGAGCTGTTTTTT.